Listed below are T cell receptor beta chains from one sample, sequenced in a study of cytomegalovirus exposure and HLA in healthy donors. Libraries were prepared by immunoSEQ multiplex PCR; TCRdb keeps only in-frame clonotypes and omits some of them. The sample carries approximately 170,000 clones, 70% to 90% recorded once. The specimen was PBMCs. These receptor sequences come from a male donor in good health and CMV-seronegative. CDR3s include the opening cysteine and the closing phenylalanine or tryptophan. D genes are given only for firm matches. Not all rows give a size; the values are once, few, many and, for expanded clones, a class.

v_call	clone_size	d_call	j_call	cdr3_aa	cdr3_nt
TRBV6-1	NA	TRBD1	TRBJ2-7	CASSSGTGGDEQYF	TGTGCCAGCAGCTCCGGGACAGGGGGCGACGAGCAGTACTTC
TRBV4-1	NA	TRBD2	TRBJ2-1	CASSQESSGDLYNEQFF	TGCGCCAGCAGCCAAGAGTCTAGCGGAGACCTCTACAATGAGCAGTTCTTC
TRBV6-5	NA	NA	TRBJ1-1	CASSSGLLNTEAFF	TGTGCCAGCAGTTCGGGACTCCTGAACACTGAAGCTTTCTTT
TRBV7-9	NA	NA	TRBJ2-1	CSSSSQGYEQFF	TGTTCCAGCAGCTCTCAGGGATATGAGCAGTTCTTC
TRBV4-1	few	NA	TRBJ2-2	CASSLGPTGELFF	TGCGCCAGCAGCCTGGGGCCCACCGGGGAGCTGTTTTTT
TRBV7-2	NA	TRBD1	TRBJ2-7	CASSLLGQGAGRKNEQYF	TGTGCCAGCAGCTTATTGGGGCAGGGGGCTGGAAGAAAAAACGAGCAGTACTTC
TRBV5-4	NA	TRBD1	TRBJ2-7	CASSRPGTGSYEQYF	TGTGCCAGCAGTAGACCCGGGACAGGCTCCTACGAGCAGTACTTC
TRBV2	NA	TRBD1	TRBJ1-2	CASTSGQGWGYTF	TGTGCCAGCACCTCCGGACAGGGATGGGGCTACACCTTC
TRBV7-9	NA	TRBD2	TRBJ2-1	CASSSPLERGYNEQFF	TGTGCCAGCAGCTCCCCTCTAGAGCGGGGGTACAATGAGCAGTTCTTC
TRBV7-9	NA	TRBD1	TRBJ1-1	CASSWDRTNTEAFF	TGTGCCAGCAGCTGGGACAGGACGAACACTGAAGCTTTCTTT
TRBV4-2	NA	TRBD1	TRBJ2-7	CASSQEGQGATYEQYF	TGTGCCAGCAGCCAGGAGGGACAGGGGGCAACCTACGAGCAGTACTTC
TRBV29-1	NA	TRBD2	TRBJ2-1	CSVGSGTSRKGYNEQFF	TGCAGCGTTGGTTCTGGGACTAGCAGGAAAGGATACAATGAGCAGTTCTTC
TRBV6-5	few	NA	TRBJ1-4	CASSYKGVLVGEKLFF	TGTGCCAGCAGTTACAAGGGAGTGCTAGTGGGTGAAAAACTGTTTTTT
TRBV28	NA	NA	TRBJ1-5	CASTLRGGGNQPQHF	TGTGCCAGCACCCTGCGGGGCGGGGGCAATCAGCCCCAGCATTTT
TRBV6-1	NA	NA	TRBJ1-6	CASSETASYNSPLHF	TGTGCCAGCAGTGAAACAGCAAGCTATAATTCACCCCTCCACTTT